This record covers a single TCR beta chain. This entry belongs to a study of OX40 agonist ivuxolimab in advanced cancers. In the study overall: Every 2 weeks, patients got intravenous ivuxolimab at one of six dose levels (0.01-10 mg/kg).

The protocol was immunoSEQ multiplex PCR, while the TCRdb copy is restricted to in-frame clones and leaves out a portion. The sample lists tens of thousands of clones; around 93% were seen once. Trimming removed 1 base at V and 6 bases at J, with 12 bases between. There are 14 residues in the CDR3. Germline CDR1 reads SGHNT; CDR2 reads YYREEE (reference sequence). The chain carries TRBV5-4 and TRBJ2-3; D is unclear. This sequence originates from an adult with an advanced solid tumor such as melanoma, head and neck, liver or kidney cancer. This specimen consisted of CD4+ or CD8+ T cells sorted from blood, obtained in a trial of the OX40 agonist ivuxolimab. The CDR3 spells CASSLLPAADTQYF. Written as DNA, the CDR3 is TGTGCCAGCAGCTTGTTACCGGCTGCGGATACGCAGTATTTT.